Listed below are T cell receptor beta chains from one sample, sequenced in a study of tumor and adjacent non-tumor tissue in lung cancer. TCRdb re-derived calls from the multiplex PCR reads in MiXCR, one entry per CDR3 protein. The table has tens of thousands of distinct CDR3 sequences, roughly 70% seen once; the top ten hold approximately 20%. Sample: lung tumor tissue. All receptors come from a man in his 60s with non-small cell lung cancer. Both conserved end residues are part of each CDR3. Fields, in order: D gene, J gene, V gene, clone size, CDR3 protein, CDR3 DNA. D genes are given only for firm matches. Only some rows state a clone size, as once, few, many or a class for expanded clones.

>NA|TRBJ2-3|TRBV10-3|NA
CAISVGRSTDTQYF
TGTGCCATCAGCGTTGGACGGAGCACAGATACGCAGTATTTT
>NA|TRBJ2-2|TRBV11-1|NA
CTSSRAGSGTVELFF
TGTACCAGTAGCCGTGCAGGGTCGGGCACCGTGGAGCTGTTTTTT
>NA|TRBJ1-5|TRBV12-3/TRBV12-4|NA
CASSGQIGYRPQQF
TGTGCCAGCAGCGGTCAGATTGGATATCGGCCCCAGCAATTT
>NA|TRBJ2-5|TRBV6-1|NA
CASSEDWGETHYF
TGTGCCAGCAGTGAGGACTGGGGAGAGACCCACTACTTC
>TRBD1|TRBJ1-1|TRBV5-4|NA
CASSTPTGGAEAFF
TGTGCCAGCAGTACCCCGACAGGGGGAGCTGAAGCTTTCTTT
>TRBD2|TRBJ2-2|TRBV11-2|NA
CASSTGLTNIGELSF
TGTGCCAGCAGCACGGGACTAACTAACATCGGGGAGCTGTCTTTC
>NA|TRBJ1-2|TRBV11-2|many
CANSLELKGRNYGYTF
TGTGCCAACAGCTTAGAACTTAAGGGTCGGAACTATGGCTACACCTTC
>TRBD1|TRBJ1-1|TRBV5-4|NA
CASSFDRGNTEAFF
TGTGCCAGCAGCTTCGACAGGGGGAACACTGAAGCTTTCTTT
>NA|TRBJ1-1|TRBV6-5|NA
CASSYGQQSTEAFF
TGTGCCAGCAGTTACGGTCAGCAGAGCACTGAAGCTTTCTTT
>NA|TRBJ1-2|TRBV12-3/TRBV12-4|NA
CASSGDGPYGYTF
TGTGCCAGCAGTGGGGACGGCCCCTATGGCTACACGTTC
>TRBD1|TRBJ1-2|TRBV12-3/TRBV12-4|many
CASRPRTGGATGYTF
TGTGCCAGCAGACCGCGGACAGGGGGCGCGACTGGCTACACCTTC
>TRBD2|TRBJ2-7|TRBV10-3|many
CAISDGLVGYEQYF
TGTGCCATCAGTGACGGACTAGTTGGCTACGAGCAGTACTTC
>NA|TRBJ1-1|TRBV11-1|NA
CASSSGQNTEAFF
TGTGCCAGCAGCTCGGGACAAAACACTGAAGCTTTCTTT
>NA|TRBJ2-5|TRBV29-1|many
CSVDPGGETQYF
TGCAGCGTTGACCCCGGGGGAGAGACCCAGTACTTC
>TRBD2|TRBJ2-3|TRBV13|many
CASSLNGLAGGLRTDTQYF
TGTGCCAGCAGCTTAAACGGACTAGCGGGGGGGCTACGCACAGATACGCAGTATTTT
>TRBD1|TRBJ1-6|TRBV12-3/TRBV12-4|NA
CASSITGTAFRPPLHF
TGTGCCAGCAGTATAACCGGGACAGCTTTTCGTCCACCCCTCCACTTT
>NA|TRBJ2-3|TRBV11-2|NA
CAISSSSTDTQYF
TGTGCCATCAGTTCTTCCAGCACAGATACGCAGTATTTT
>TRBD1|TRBJ2-7|TRBV11-1|NA
CAGSITDRGPYEQYF
TGTGCCGGCAGCATCACGGACAGGGGGCCCTACGAGCAGTATTTC
>TRBD1|TRBJ1-2|TRBV5-4|many
CASSGPGGSYGYTF
TGTGCCAGCAGCGGACCAGGGGGCAGCTATGGCTACACCTTC
>TRBD1|TRBJ2-5|TRBV7-9|NA
CASSLRGGGQETQYF
TGTGCCAGCAGCTTACGAGGGGGCGGCCAAGAGACCCAGTACTTC
>NA|TRBJ1-3|TRBV12-3/TRBV12-4|NA
CSNSLTLGNTIYF
TGTTCCAACAGTTTGACGCTAGGAAACACCATATATTTT
>TRBD1|TRBJ1-2|TRBV12-3/TRBV12-4|NA
CVSSFRGTGAGHTF
TGTGTCAGCAGTTTCCGAGGGACAGGGGCTGGCCACACCTTC
>NA|TRBJ2-1|TRBV20-1|NA
CSASGYNERFF
TGCAGTGCTAGCGGTTACAATGAGCGGTTCTTC
>TRBD2|TRBJ2-1|TRBV6-5|many
CASSRTSGRAGISNEQFF
TGTGCCAGCAGTCGGACTAGCGGGAGGGCCGGTATCTCAAATGAGCAGTTCTTC
>NA|TRBJ2-7|TRBV6-2/TRBV6-3|NA
CASSLVSYEQYF
TGTGCCAGCAGTCTCGTCTCCTATGAGCAGTACTTC
>NA|TRBJ1-2|TRBV4-1|NA
CASSQANRNYDYTF
TGCGCCAGCAGCCAAGCTAACAGGAACTATGACTACACCTTC
>TRBD2|TRBJ2-1|TRBV29-1|NA
CSVSLAGGAYNEQFF
TGCAGCGTTTCACTAGCGGGAGGGGCATACAATGAGCAGTTCTTC
>NA|TRBJ1-1|TRBV29-1|NA
CSVEPRVGYTEAFF
TGCAGCGTTGAACCACGGGTAGGGTACACTGAAGCTTTCTTT
>TRBD2|TRBJ2-1|TRBV7-9|NA
CASSQGLALYNEQFF
TGTGCCAGCAGCCAGGGACTAGCGCTCTACAATGAGCAGTTCTTC
>NA|TRBJ1-1|TRBV6-5|many
CASSRENTEAFF
TGTGCCAGCAGTCGAGAGAACACTGAAGCTTTCTTT
>TRBD1|TRBJ2-1|TRBV11-1|NA
CASRSRTGSYNGQFF
TGTGCTAGCAGATCCCGGACAGGGTCCTACAATGGGCAGTTCTTC
>NA|TRBJ2-2|TRBV4-3|NA
CASGQDPTGTERGELLF
TGCGCCAGCGGCCAAGACCCTACCGGGACCGAGAGAGGGGAGCTGCTTTTT
>NA|TRBJ2-1|TRBV29-1|NA
CSVEGKHNSCDEQFF
TGCAGCGTTGAAGGTAAACACAACTCCTGCGATGAGCAGTTCTTC
>NA|TRBJ2-3|TRBV9|NA
CASSVAVTDSQYF
TGTGCCAGCAGCGTAGCAGTTACAGATTCGCAGTATTTT